Each of the 29 T cell receptor beta chains below was sequenced from the same sample in a study of molecular identifiers for immune sequencing clone quantification. TCRdb re-called the PCR reads with MiXCR, one entry per CDR3 protein. The sample consists of 50,000 to 70,000 distinct CDR3 sequences, around a sixth of them appearing once. The sequenced sample consisted of naive CD8+ T cells from blood, with Jurkat cell RNA spiked in. As for subset: FACS-sorted CD8+CD4-CCR7+CD45RA+ naive T cells. The source is a human donor in good health. Some libraries in this study had Jurkat cell RNA spiked in.

This clonotype showed up many times. The chain uses TRBV11-2 and TRBJ1-5; a possible D gene is TRBD1 (5 bases). This CDR3 comprises 14 residues. Germline V gives CDR1 SGHAT, CDR2 FQNNGV. V dropped 5 bases and J dropped 5 bases, with 13 bases sitting between them. The CDR3: CASSPGPRDQPQHF. The CDR3 DNA sequence: TGTGCCAGCAGCCCGGGTCCCAGGGATCAGCCCCAGCATTTT. The full variable domain, in which reference TRBV11-2 and TRBJ1-5 provide the parts outside the CDR3, is EAGVAQSPRYKIIEKRQSVAFWCNPISGHATLYWYQQILGQGPKLLIQFQNNGVVDDSQLPKDRFSAERLKGVDSTLKIQPAKLEDSAVYLCASSPGPRDQPQHFGDGTRLSIL.

There are many counts of this clonotype. The chain is built from TRBV6-6 and TRBJ2-1; the match to TRBD2 covers 10 bases. The V and J ends lost 5 bases and 10 bases, in that order; junction bases with no gene match: 8. CDR1 is MNHNY, CDR2 SVGAGI, per germline (reference sequence). This CDR3 has 14 residues. The CDR3 is CASSLAGESVEQFF. CDR3 sequence (DNA): TGTGCCAGCAGTCTAGCGGGAGAGTCGGTAGAGCAGTTCTTC.

The chain combines TRBV12-3 or TRBV12-4 with TRBJ2-7, with D possibly matching TRBD2 (5 bases). Trimming took off 3 bases at V and 7 bases at J, with 16 bases between the two ends. The CDR3 sequence is 14 residues long. The CDR3 bases are TGTGCCAGCAGTTTCGGGGAAGCACCGGGTGAGCAGTACTTC. Its protein product is CASSFGEAPGEQYF.

This clonotype was picked up one time. A much larger clone lies one base from this, so it may be a read error. The CDR3 region is CASSPKGSVSLNEQFF. CDR3 DNA sequence: TGTGCCAGCAGCCCGAAGGGTTCAGTTTCTCTGAATGAGCAGTTCTTC. The rearrangement links TRBV7-9 to TRBJ2-1; D gene ambiguous. V was pared by 5 bases and J by 7 bases, with 21 bases between. Looked up from germline, CDR1 is SEHNR and CDR2 is FQNEAQ (reference sequence). The CDR3 covers 16 residues.

This clonotype was found many times. The chain recombines TRBV20-1 with TRBJ2-2; D call uncertain. Germline CDR1 reads DFQATT; CDR2 reads SNEGSKA (reference sequence). The V end was cut by 5 bases, the J end by 2 bases, with 9 bases between. The CDR3 length is 13 residues. CDR3 sequence (DNA): TGCAGTGCTGTCGGAGTTAACACCGGGGAGCTGTTTTTT. This gives the protein CSAVGVNTGELFF.

Remarks on this clonotype: It may be a read error: a sequence one base away is much more abundant. This rearrangement joins TRBV20-1 to TRBJ2-2; possibly TRBD1 or TRBD2 for D (5 bases each). CDR1 is DFQATT, CDR2 SNEGSKA, per germline (reference sequence). The CDR3 is made up of 16 amino acids. In DNA, the CDR3 is TGCAGTGCTAGAGATTTCAACGGGGCGAACACCGGGGAGCTGTCTTTT. It codes for CSARDFNGANTGELSF.

The table lists this clonotype with many counts. The rearrangement uses TRBV10-3 and TRBJ2-3; possible D gene TRBD2, 5 bases. Germline-derived CDR1 and CDR2 are ENHRY and SYGVKD. CDR3 length equals 18 residues. With 6 bases removed from V and 2 bases from J, the gap between germline ends came to 24 bases. The CDR3 DNA follows: TGTGCCATCAGGCCGACCAACTTGAGAGCGGAATTCACAGATACGCAGTATTTT. This translates into CAIRPTNLRAEFTDTQYF.

This clonotype was counted ten times or more. This chain joins TRBV11-2 and TRBJ1-5; possible D gene TRBD1, 5 bases. The CDR3 spans 15 residues. Trimming took off 2 bases at V and 4 bases at J, with 12 bases between the two ends. Germline values: CDR1 SGHAT, CDR2 FQNNGV. CDR3 DNA sequence: TGTGCCAGCAGCTTACGCCCCGGGGGAAATCAGCCCCAGCATTTT. This translates into CASSLRPGGNQPQHF.

This clonotype was observed at least ten times. V is TRBV7-9 and J is TRBJ2-5; D possibly corresponds to TRBD2 (5 bases). Trimming removed 3 bases at V and 5 bases at J, with 13 bases between. CDR3 length equals 14 residues. Germline V gives CDR1 SEHNR, CDR2 FQNEAQ (reference sequence). The CDR3 loop reads CASSFMSGIETQYF. CDR3 DNA sequence: TGTGCCAGCAGCTTTATGTCGGGGATCGAGACCCAGTACTTC.

There are many counts of this clonotype. The chain has TRBV19 and TRBJ1-2; 8 positions agree with TRBD1. Per the germline V gene, CDR1 is LNHDA and CDR2 is SQIVND (reference sequence). The CDR3 contains 14 residues. V was pared by 3 bases and J by 4 bases, with 4 bases of the junction left unmatched. CDR3: CASSMTGDGYGYTF. The CDR3 bases are TGTGCCAGTAGTATGACAGGGGACGGCTATGGCTACACCTTC.

This clonotype turned up a few times. This chain links TRBV7-9 with TRBJ1-1; possible D gene TRBD1, 6 bases. Germline V lookup: CDR1 SEHNR, CDR2 FQNEAQ (reference sequence). The ends were cut back, 5 bases at V and 3 bases at J, with 19 bases in the middle. There are 16 residues in the CDR3. This chain's CDR3 is CASSPRGAGVDTEAFF. In DNA, the CDR3 is TGTGCCAGCAGCCCAAGGGGGGCCGGGGTAGACACTGAAGCTTTCTTT.

This clonotype has ten or more counts. The chain combines TRBV20-1 with TRBJ2-3, with TRBD2 identical over 8 bases. This CDR3 contains 17 residues. CDR1 is DFQATT, CDR2 SNEGSKA, per germline (reference sequence). V gave up 3 bases and J gave up 1 base; unmatched junction bases: 12. The CDR3 nucleotides are TGCAGTGCTAGCATAGGCGGGAGGTCTCAGGGCACAGATACGCAGTATTTT. Its protein is CSASIGGRSQGTDTQYF.

This clonotype was seen ten or more times. This chain uses TRBV6-5 with TRBJ1-1; 7 nucleotides agree with TRBD1. The trim removed 0 bases at V and 1 base at J, leaving 2 bases unmatched. Germline assignment: CDR1 MNHEY and CDR2 SVGAGI. The CDR3 covers 15 residues. This chain's CDR3 is CASSYSGTANTEAFF. The CDR3 DNA reads as TGTGCCAGCAGTTACTCCGGGACAGCGAACACTGAAGCTTTCTTT.

This clonotype was found a few times. This sequence joins TRBV27 and TRBJ2-7; 7 bases match TRBD2. Germline CDR1 reads MNHEY; CDR2 reads SMNVEV (reference sequence). The CDR3 has 14 amino acids. V dropped 2 bases and J dropped 2; count of bases not matched to a gene: 3. The CDR3 region is CASSLAGVPYEQYF. CDR3 nucleotides: TGTGCCAGCAGTTTAGCGGGAGTACCCTACGAGCAGTACTTC.

This clonotype occurred many times. V gene TRBV13 combines with J gene TRBJ2-7; D tentatively reads TRBD1 or TRBD2 (6 bases each). Germline-derived CDR1 and CDR2 are PRHDT and FYEKMQ (reference sequence). V was shortened by 5 bases and J by 4 bases, with 18 bases between the two germline ends. This CDR3 is built from 15 residues. DNA for the CDR3: TGTGCCAGCAGCACAGAGGGGGGTCCCGAATACGAGCAGTACTTC. Its translation: CASSTEGGPEYEQYF.

This clonotype was seen many times. The rearrangement joins TRBV11-2 to TRBJ1-1; tentative D call: TRBD1 (6 bases). Germline CDR1 is SGHAT and CDR2 is FQNNGV. The CDR3 runs to 13 residues. V was cut by 6 bases and J by 8 bases, with 16 bases left in between. CDR3 bases: TGTGCCAGCAGGAGGGGGGGCCCCGCCGAAGCTTTCTTT. This codes for CASRRGGPAEAFF.

The sample holds many counts of this clonotype. The J gene is TRBJ2-1, the V gene TRBV7-2, with D perhaps given as TRBD1 or TRBD2 (6 bases each). Germline loops: CDR1 SGHTA, CDR2 FQGNSA. The CDR3 has 15 amino acids. V was trimmed by 5 bases and J by 6 bases, leaving 17 bases between them. CDR3 coding DNA: TGTGCCAGCAGCAACCGAGGGGGGCTATCCAATGAGCAGTTCTTC. This gives the protein CASSNRGGLSNEQFF.

This clonotype counts as medium-sized (0.01 to 0.1%). The CDR3 protein is CASSQEETFTGELFF. CDR3 nucleotide sequence: TGCGCCAGCAGCCAAGAAGAAACTTTTACCGGGGAGCTGTTTTTT. This rearrangement joins TRBV4-1 to TRBJ2-2; D is undetermined. The germline CDR1 and CDR2 sequences are MGHRA and YSYEKL. The germline V and J ends were trimmed by 0 bases and 5 bases, with 10 bases remaining between them. The CDR3 loop spans 15 amino acids.

This clonotype was found many times. V usage is TRBV15 and J usage is TRBJ2-7; D uncertain. Trimming took off 3 bases at V and 3 bases at J, with 15 bases between the two ends. Germline V CDR1 and CDR2: LNHNV, YYDKDF (reference sequence). This CDR3 spans 15 amino acids. Here the CDR3 DNA reads TGTGCCACCAGCAGCTCCGGAGTCCCCAACTACGAGCAGTACTTC. Its translation is CATSSSGVPNYEQYF.

This clonotype was counted at least ten times. CDR3 nucleotides: TGTGCCAGTCGGGCGGGGGTCGGAGTAGATACGCAGTATTTT. Translation gives CASRAGVGVDTQYF. This sequence joins TRBV27 and TRBJ2-3; 7 bases agree with TRBD2. From germline, CDR1 is MNHEY and CDR2 SMNVEV (reference sequence). This CDR3 spans 14 amino acids. J gave up 5 bases and V 9 bases, and 11 bases lay outside the gene matches.

This chain uses TRBV10-3 with TRBJ2-5; 11 bases match TRBD2. The CDR3 has 17 amino acids. CDR1 is ENHRY, CDR2 SYGVKD, per germline. Germline trimming cut 3 bases from V and 5 bases from J; bases unmatched to any gene: 11. The CDR3 region is CAISDAGARTSGETQYF. CDR3 in DNA: TGTGCCATCAGTGACGCCGGAGCTAGGACTAGCGGGGAGACCCAGTACTTC.

This clonotype was found a few times. This sequence may be a read error, since a much larger clone differs from it by one base. CDR3 loop: CAGSTTGTSGFLRTDTQYF. The CDR3 DNA sequence: TGTGCCGGTAGCACAACCGGGACTAGCGGGTTCCTCCGCACAGATACGCAGTATTTT. V usage is TRBV19 and J usage is TRBJ2-3, with TRBD2 matching 12 bases. CDR3 length equals 19 residues. The germline V gene has CDR1 LNHDA and CDR2 SQIVND (reference sequence).

This clonotype was detected a few times. The V gene is TRBV11-2, the J gene TRBJ2-1; possibly TRBD2 for D (6 bases). Germline-derived CDR1 and CDR2 are SGHAT and FQNNGV. CDR3 length: 17 residues. Trimming stripped 5 bases from V and 1 base from J, with 18 bases between. The CDR3 nucleotides read TGTGCCAGCAGCCCCCCAGCGGGTATTGGGTCCTACAATGAGCAGTTCTTC. This gives the protein CASSPPAGIGSYNEQFF.

Ten or more counts support this clonotype. The chain has TRBV6-2 or TRBV6-3 and TRBJ1-1, with no clear D. This CDR3 has 12 amino acids. The V and J ends lost 5 bases and 11 bases respectively, with 15 bases between them. Per germline, CDR1 MNHEY and CDR2 SVGEGT. CDR3 nucleotides: TGTGCCAGCAGTCATACGGGCTTAGCGGCTTTCTTT. This sequence encodes CASSHTGLAAFF.

This clonotype occurred many times. This chain joins TRBV7-9 and TRBJ2-6; 9 nucleotides align to TRBD1. This CDR3 has 18 residues. In germline, CDR1 is SEHNR, CDR2 FQNEAQ (reference sequence). The trim removed 5 bases at V and 1 base at J, leaving 9 bases unmatched. The CDR3 bases are TGTGCCAGCAGCCCGAGAGGGACAGGGCTATCTGGGGCCAACGTCCTGACTTTC. Translation gives CASSPRGTGLSGANVLTF.

About this clonotype: Being one base from a much bigger clone, this may be a read error. This CDR3 is missing its conserved last phenylalanine or tryptophan, likely due to a read error. The gene calls are TRBV29-1 and TRBJ2-2, with D maybe TRBD1 (5 bases). Trimming removed 8 bases from V and 4 bases from J, with 8 bases in between. This CDR3 is 11 amino acids long. Germline CDR1 is SQVTM and CDR2 is ANQGSEA. Here the CDR3 reads CSIDSTGELFL. The DNA of the CDR3 is TGCAGCATCGACAGCACCGGGGAGCTGTTTCTT.

This clonotype was observed many times. The rearrangement joins TRBV27 to TRBJ2-6; D may correspond to TRBD1 or TRBD2 (5 bases each). The germline CDR1 and CDR2 sequences are MNHEY and SMNVEV (reference sequence). There are 16 residues in the CDR3. The V end lost 2 bases, the J end lost 2 bases, and 10 bases lay between the germline ends. CDR3: CASSLVSGPGANVLTF. CDR3 sequence (DNA): TGTGCCAGCAGTTTAGTTTCGGGGCCTGGGGCCAACGTCCTGACTTTC.

At least ten counts were recorded for this clonotype. V and J are TRBV21-1 and TRBJ2-7; TRBD1 was called by the table and not checked on the DNA. TRBV21-1 represents a pseudogene. The CDR3 is 18 amino acids. The CDR3 is CASSKSPDTGIPSYEQYF. CDR3 sequence (DNA): TGTGCCAGCAGCAAATCCCCCGACACAGGGATTCCCTCCTACGAGCAGTACTTC.

Note on this clonotype: An end of the junction differs from the germline gene, which may be a read error. The rearrangement joins TRBV12-3 or TRBV12-4 to TRBJ1-1; no clear D. The CDR3 runs 14 residues. The CDR3 reads CASSLGVKVTGAFF. CDR3 bases: TGTGCCAGCAGCCTGGGTGTAAAGGTCACTGGAGCTTTCTTT.